This TCR beta chain was captured by sequencing in a study of cytomegalovirus exposure and HLA in healthy donors. Study observations and caveats: Using a false discovery rate of 0.05, a later analysis showed that around 16,000 TCR beta sequences were associated with HLA alleles.

For this clone: No antigen is known for it.

J lost 5 bases, V lost 3 bases, and 6 bases had no gene match. Germline CDR1 SGHNT, CDR2 YENEEA. This CDR3 contains 15 residues. Primers included in the PCR were 60 Vbeta and 13 Jbeta primers. The data were produced by immunoSEQ multiplex PCR, yet TCRdb's version contains in-frame clones alone and is incomplete. The table includes about 200,000 clones, 87% detected once. The J gene is TRBJ2-1, the V gene TRBV11-3; 8 nucleotides agree with TRBD1. Sequencing was performed on PBMCs. This receptor was obtained from a man aged 25 to 40 in good health and CMV-seronegative. CDR3 DNA: TGTGCCAGCAGCTTCGCCGGGACAGGACACAATGAGCAGTTCTTC. Residues: CASSFAGTGHNEQFF.